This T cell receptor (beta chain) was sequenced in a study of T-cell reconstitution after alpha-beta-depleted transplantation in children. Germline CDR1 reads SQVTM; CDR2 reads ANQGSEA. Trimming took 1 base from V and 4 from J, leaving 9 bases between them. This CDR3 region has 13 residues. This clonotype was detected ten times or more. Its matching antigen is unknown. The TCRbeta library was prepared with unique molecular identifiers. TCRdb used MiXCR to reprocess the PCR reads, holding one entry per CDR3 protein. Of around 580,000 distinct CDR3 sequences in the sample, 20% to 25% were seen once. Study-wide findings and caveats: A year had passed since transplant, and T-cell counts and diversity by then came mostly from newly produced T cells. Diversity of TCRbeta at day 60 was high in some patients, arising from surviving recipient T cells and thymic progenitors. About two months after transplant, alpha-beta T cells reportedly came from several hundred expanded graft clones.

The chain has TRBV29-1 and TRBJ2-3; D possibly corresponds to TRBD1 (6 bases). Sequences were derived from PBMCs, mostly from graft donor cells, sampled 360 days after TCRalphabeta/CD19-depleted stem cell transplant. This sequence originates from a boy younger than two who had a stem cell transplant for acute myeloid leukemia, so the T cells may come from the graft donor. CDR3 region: CSVEVGGADTQYF. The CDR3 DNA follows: TGCAGCGTTGAAGTAGGGGGAGCAGATACGCAGTATTTT.